This TCR beta chain stems from a study of cytomegalovirus exposure and HLA in healthy donors. Among the donors, all were healthy bone marrow donors. Study results and caveats: Presence/absence analyses rested on an assumption that sequencing depth was roughly uniform across donors.

A word on this clone: Its antigen is unidentified.

CDR3 length equals 14 residues. CDR1 MNHNY and CDR2 SVGAGI come from the germline V gene (reference sequence). V was clipped by 0 bases and J by 4 bases, with 10 bases between them. The primer mix had 60 Vbeta and 13 Jbeta primers. Assay: immunoSEQ multiplex PCR; the TCRdb copy retains only in-frame clones and omits some. The table lists about 140,000 clones, approximately 80% of them singletons. The receptor was isolated from a man aged 30 to 39 in good health and CMV-seronegative. V is TRBV6-6 and J is TRBJ2-7, with D possibly matching TRBD2 (6 bases). What was sequenced was PBMCs. CDR3 coding DNA: TGTGCCAGCAGTTACTCATCCGGGGGTTACGAGCAGTACTTC. Its protein is CASSYSSGGYEQYF.